This T cell receptor (beta chain) emerged from a study of long-term antiretroviral therapy in people with HIV (dated by TCRdb to 2021 to 2024). Study-level background: The earliest samples were collected about a decade before the 2015 WHO recommendation for immediate ART, when ART was typically delayed until CD4 counts fell. A retrospective serial study tested whether ART initiation and durable HIV suppression were associated with changes in peripheral blood TRB repertoire composition and diversity. No cross-contamination during QIAcube processing was seen in test extractions of a monoclonal T-cell line run alongside a few dozen polyclonal samples. Of the 30 participants with HIV, eleven were female. A total of 150 to 200 cryopreserved PBMC samples came from a few dozen adults with confirmed HIV infection and were collected serially over a mean of about 6 years (range 1-12).

Sequencing of the TRB variable region was done with the immunoSEQ hsTCRB v3.0 assay at survey level resolution. A depth of roughly 40,000-55,000 T-cell genomes per sample was targeted for TRB sequencing. TRB libraries were pooled and sequenced on an Illumina MiSeq using a v3 150-cycle kit. For the original study's pipeline: Repertoire analysis was run in R within a reproducible Nextflow workflow that covered QC, data transformation and analysis. LymphoSeq2, an R package for exploring AIRR-Seq data, was used to implement the custom analyses. Several samples yielding fewer than 5000 total TRB sequences were excluded, leaving over 150 analyzed HIV repertoires. Of the approximately 190 retained HIV repertoires, about 60 were collected before and 120 to 130 after ART initiation. Repertoires were downsampled to 5000 TRB nucleotide sequences, with summary statistics averaged over 100 downsampling iterations. Only TRB sequences with CDR3 regions of at least seven amino acids were retained for analysis. A Shannon entropy-derived clonality score and the Gini coefficient were used to measure diversity. Repertoire networks linked the top 5000 CDR3 amino acid sequences whenever two sequences differed by an edit distance of one. For TRB CDR3 amino acid sequences, GLIPH2 was used to predict antigen specificity groups and MHC restriction. To flag known associations with CMV, EBV, HIV or tissue antigens, CDR3 amino acid sequences were compared against VDJdb and McPAS-TCR. Pre-ART, post-ART and control groups were compared with Wilcoxon signed-rank tests and Holm-Bonferroni correction. In TCRdb, the immuneACCESS table is reduced to in-frame sequences with V and J assigned. These tables do not hold every clone; where another copy was compared, an unresolved V gene accounts for under half, and the others remain unexplained. The V and J calls and the clone size are those of that table, but D and trimming were determined from the DNA. This sample has about 39,000 clones in its table, and approximately 85% of those were observed once. The ten biggest clones cover roughly 5.7% of the sample.

To be included, a participant needed at least one PBMC sample from before ART initiation plus at least two post-ART samples. All participants with HIV were treated in the United States of America. Cryopreserved samples of about 0.95-11 million PBMC were thawed and washed before DNA extraction. At the time of the earliest PBMC sample for each participant with HIV, ages ranged from roughly 23 to 55 years. PBMC samples were contributed by each participant from 1-4 timepoints before ART initiation and 2-8 timepoints after ART initiation, with a median of 7 samples. For every participant, serial HIV viral load, CD4+ T-cell count, ART history and demographic data were obtained. A Qiagen kit on a QIAcube was used to extract genomic DNA from unsorted PBMC, with samples processed in batches of 12. The CDR3 sequence holds 19 residues, the cysteine and phenylalanine included. Only CDR3 DNA is held: 57 bases, read in frame from base 1. Reading the germline V gene (reference sequence) gives CDR1 GTSNPN and CDR2 SVGIG. V trim: 0 bases; J trim: 0 bases; unmatched bases: 8.

Beyond this particular receptor, the publication reports: Because pre-ART samples had limited cell numbers, unsorted PBMC were profiled rather than sorted CD4+ and CD8+ T cells. Since PBMC availability was limited, sequencing covered only the TCR beta chain, with no alpha chain pairing. At every time point, the repertoire was dominated by expanded TRB clones first identified before ART initiation, although this dominance fluctuated and, in many PLHIV, declined after ART. The samples were dated from about 2004 to 2018, and the ART regimens that were used may be less effective than current ART regimens. ART initiation was associated with a significant increase in TRB diversity, but diversity stayed significantly below transplant donor controls even after long-term ART. Inferences about post-ART repertoire changes were limited because no data were available on ART adherence, viral resistance or therapy changes. CDR3 length ranges in HIV repertoires were narrower than in controls, and network structure suggested an antigen-experienced repertoire with only a slight naive shift after ART.

A note on this clone: Its specific antigen is unknown. No base quality information exists; no much larger clone differs at one position.

This sequence uses TRBV30 and TRBJ2-6, with 10 middle bases fitting TRBD1. The starting material was unsorted PBMCs, obtained 3.1 years after starting antiretroviral therapy. The sequence was collected from a woman between 50 and 59 years old with HIV. For the CDR3, the sequence is CAWSVRPGQGFSGANVLTF. The nucleotide sequence is given as TGTGCCTGGAGTGTACGGCCGGGACAGGGGTTCTCTGGGGCCAACGTCCTGACTTTC.